This TCR beta chain was documented in a study of blood T cell repertoires in COVID-19. About the research overall: Samples came from the United States, Italy and Spain, spanning acute and convalescent COVID-19. T cells, B-cell-depleted T cells, or PBMCs supplied cDNA or gDNA.

The sample holds a few counts of this clone. Germline V gives CDR1 MNHEY, CDR2 SMNVEV (reference sequence). With V trimmed by 4 bases and J by 6 bases, 8 bases remained unmatched. The CDR3 sequence is 15 residues long. Methods used by the authors: It was from reference gene primer amplification that nucleated cell counts were estimated. Method: immunoSEQ multiplex PCR; TCRdb's copy keeps in-frame clones and lacks some. V, J and clone size were drawn from that table, and D and trimming were deduced from the DNA. The data contain about 120,000 clones, over 75% of them singletons. This receptor was obtained from a man in his sixties with acute or convalescent COVID-19. What was sequenced was peripheral blood. The V call is TRBV27, the J call TRBJ2-1; 8 bases align to TRBD2. CDR3 sequence reads: CASSSIAGTLNEQFF. The CDR3 DNA follows: TGTGCCAGCAGTTCCATAGCGGGGACCCTCAATGAGCAGTTCTTC.